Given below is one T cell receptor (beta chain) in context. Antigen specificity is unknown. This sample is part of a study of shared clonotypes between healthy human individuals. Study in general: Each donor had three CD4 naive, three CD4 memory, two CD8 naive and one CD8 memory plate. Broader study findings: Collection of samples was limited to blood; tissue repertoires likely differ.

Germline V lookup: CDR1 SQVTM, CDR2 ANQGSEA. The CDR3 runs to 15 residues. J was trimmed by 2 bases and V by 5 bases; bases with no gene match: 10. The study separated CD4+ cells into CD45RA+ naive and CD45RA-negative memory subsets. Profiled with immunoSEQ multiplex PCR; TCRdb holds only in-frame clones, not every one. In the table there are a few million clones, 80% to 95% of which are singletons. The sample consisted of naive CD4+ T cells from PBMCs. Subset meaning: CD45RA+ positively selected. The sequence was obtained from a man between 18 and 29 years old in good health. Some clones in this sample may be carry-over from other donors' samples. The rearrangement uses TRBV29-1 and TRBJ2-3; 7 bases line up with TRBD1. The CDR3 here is CSVSVRGSSTDTQYF. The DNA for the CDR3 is TGCAGCGTTTCCGTCAGGGGGTCTTCCACAGATACGCAGTATTTT.